This entry is about one TCR beta chain. This sample was taken from a study of cytomegalovirus exposure and HLA in healthy donors. Libraries were prepared by immunoSEQ multiplex PCR; TCRdb keeps only in-frame clonotypes and omits some of them. The table lists some 130,000 clones, just under 85% of them singletons, with 25% to 30% in the top ten. The CDR3 sequence is 11 residues long. V lost 0 bases and J lost 10, with 4 bases in between. CDR1 is MNHNY and CDR2 is SVGAGI in the germline V gene (reference sequence). This chain links TRBV6-6 with TRBJ2-1; unclear D gene. The sequence was collected from a man aged 25-45 years in good health and CMV-seropositive. Sequenced sample: PBMCs. CDR3 loop: CASSYSAEQFF. The CDR3 DNA follows: TGTGCCAGCAGTTACTCGGCAGAGCAGTTCTTC.